Here is one T cell receptor beta chain with its context. This record comes from a study of control samples from healthy donors and cancer patients. Here immunoSEQ multiplex PCR was the method, and the copy in TCRdb shows in-frame clones only, minus some. The sample has almost 90,000 clones, more than 75% seen once. The ends lost 0 bases at V and 6 bases at J; junction bases unmatched: 10. CDR3 size: 17 residues. Per germline, CDR1 KGHSH and CDR2 LQKENI. This TCR was sampled from a woman aged 40 to 50 in good health. The chain recombines TRBV18 with TRBJ2-5; TRBD2 matches at 10 bases. Sequenced material: blood. The CDR3: CASSPPLAGVLVKTQYF. In DNA, the CDR3 is TGTGCCAGCTCACCACCCCTAGCGGGGGTCCTCGTAAAGACCCAGTACTTC.